This TCR beta chain is from a study of shared clonotypes between healthy human individuals (dated by TCRdb to 2018 to 2021). In the study overall: The cohort comprised two women and three men aged 18 to 49 years. To estimate repertoire size and how much clonotype sharing occurs between individuals, the study deeply sequenced the blood TCR repertoires of roughly 5 healthy adults. Each donor's leukapheresis produced roughly between roughly 0.85 and 9 billion PBMCs. Libraries were prepared and TCR repertoires were sequenced by different laboratories using diverse techniques, in order to increase sequencing depth and limit assay-specific biases. For each donor, CD4 naive and CD4 memory were each run on three plates, CD8 naive on two plates, and CD8 memory on one plate. Broader findings and caveats from the paper: Compared with non-shared clonotypes, clonotypes shared by all four sorted-subset donors had higher generation probabilities. Based on pairwise subsampling, the degree of clonotype sharing among donors was expected to be affected by sequencing depth. Larger estimated clonotype richness was generally found for naive subsets than for memory subsets. Because the study included only a small number of donors, the genetic and exposure-history diversity represented was limited. Sharing across several donors was observed for about 5% of naive CD4, over 3% of naive CD8, 2.3% of memory CD4, and about 0.38% of memory CD8 clonotypes. Even with the large sequencing depth, rarefaction of the sorted-subset datasets indicated that sequencing was incomplete. Only blood was sampled, and tissue TCR repertoires likely differ from those in blood.

With respect to this clone: Its antigen target is currently unknown. The sample holds no much larger clone one base away, and base qualities are not on file.

Donors were healthy HIV-negative adults with no recently reported acute infections or vaccinations. All donors were Caucasian adults living in Nashville, Tennessee, USA. CD4+ T cells were enriched through magnetic negative selection, after which naive cells were positively selected on CD45RA and the remaining negative fraction served as the memory subset. Blood was obtained by leukapheresis, after which PBMCs were separated by Ficoll-Histopaque density gradient centrifugation and cryopreserved in liquid nitrogen vapor phase. Purity and quantity of every magnetically sorted T cell population were checked by analytical flow cytometry. Genomic DNA was isolated from each sorted fraction and quantified by UV absorbance on a Nanodrop 2000c. TCR CDR3 regions were amplified from genomic DNA by multiplex PCR using the deep immunoSEQ assay. For each cell subset, the extracted genomic DNA was distributed evenly across all wells of several immunoSEQ 96-well plates, and each plate served as one replicate. For sorted subsets, around 0.2 ug of genomic DNA, equivalent to some 30,000 T cell genomes, went into each replicate PCR. The purified libraries were quantified using a Qubit 3.0 fluorometer, sized with a Bioanalyzer 2100, and then quantified again using the KAPA Library Quantification kit. Each immunoSEQ 96-well plate was sequenced on its own single-read 150-cycle Illumina NextSeq 550 flow cell. The paper's processing steps were these. Because the immunoSEQ output included only junctional sequences and no quality scores, the filtering could not be the same as the filtering used for full-length reads. Sequences were annotated with PyIR, a Python wrapper for IgBLAST v1.9, using IMGT germline references to assign V/J genes and CDR3. Reads with weak V/J assignments (E-value above 1e-6), missing CDR3, stop codons, out-of-frame junctions, or ambiguous translated residues were removed. V3J clonotypes were defined by identical inferred V gene, J gene, and CDR3 amino acid sequence. To compute the percentage overlap between repertoires, the number of shared unique clonotypes was divided by the size of the smaller repertoire. Three approaches were used to assess repertoire richness: RTK rarefaction, the Chao1 estimator, and Recon v2.1 estimates of unobserved clonotypes. Generation probabilities were computed with OLGA for all TCRbeta clonotypes obtained by the gDNA method from several donors. The table was pulled from immuneACCESS by TCRdb, which kept in-frame rearrangements only. Such tables lose some clones; where checked, under half of the loss comes from unresolved V genes, and the rest has no known cause. V, J and clone size derive from that table, while D and trimming were established from the DNA sequence. This sample is represented by some 2,500,000 clones; 90% to 95% of them were singletons. 0.35% to 0.45% of the sample rests with the top ten.

Sequencing was carried out using naive CD4+ T cells from PBMCs. This sample's cell subset or site label indicates: CD45RA+ positively selected. This clonotype was obtained from a man aged 18 to 29 in good health. Some clones in this sample may be carry-over from other donors' samples.

The CDR3 has the sequence CASSLVLAGGPGNEQFF. The DNA is as follows: TGCGCCAGCAGCTTGGTTCTAGCGGGAGGGCCTGGTAATGAGCAGTTCTTC. Here the chain combines TRBV5-1 and TRBJ2-1; 12 of the junction bases match TRBD2. The germline V end is reduced by 0 bases and the J end by 7 bases; junction bases left unmatched: 8. CDR1 and CDR2 (SGHRS, YFSETQ) derive from the germline V gene. The CDR3 spans 17 residues, from the cysteine through the phenylalanine. Only the CDR3 DNA is retained, 51 bases long and in frame from the first base.